The entry below describes one T cell receptor beta chain. These data originate in a study of control samples from healthy donors and cancer patients. V lost 5 bases and J lost 1, with 5 bases in between. This CDR3 is 12 amino acids long. The V gene's germline CDR1 is KGHSH and CDR2 LQKENI. The protocol was immunoSEQ multiplex PCR, while the TCRdb copy is restricted to in-frame clones and leaves out a portion. Among about 130,000 clones, 90% to 95% were seen once, and the ten largest hold 13% to 15%. This receptor was taken from a man aged 55 to 70 with colorectal cancer. Source material: PBMCs. This chain uses TRBV18 with TRBJ1-2; D ambiguous. The CDR3 DNA reads as TGTGCCAGCTCAGACGGTAACTATGGCTACACCTTC. Translation gives CASSDGNYGYTF.